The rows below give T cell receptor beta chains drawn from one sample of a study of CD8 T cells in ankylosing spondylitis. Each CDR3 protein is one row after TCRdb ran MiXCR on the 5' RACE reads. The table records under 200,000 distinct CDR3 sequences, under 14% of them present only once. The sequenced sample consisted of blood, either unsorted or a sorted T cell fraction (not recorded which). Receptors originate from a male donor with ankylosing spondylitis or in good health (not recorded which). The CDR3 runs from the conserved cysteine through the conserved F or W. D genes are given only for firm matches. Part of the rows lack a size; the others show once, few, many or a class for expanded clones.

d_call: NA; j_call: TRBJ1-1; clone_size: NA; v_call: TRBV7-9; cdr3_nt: TGTGCCAGCAGCTTACCAGGGAGCATGAACACTGAAGCTTTCTTT; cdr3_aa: CASSLPGSMNTEAFF
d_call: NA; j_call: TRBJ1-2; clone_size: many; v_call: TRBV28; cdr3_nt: TGTGCCAGCTCCTCCGCGGCCTATAGTGGCTACACCTTC; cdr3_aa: CASSSAAYSGYTF
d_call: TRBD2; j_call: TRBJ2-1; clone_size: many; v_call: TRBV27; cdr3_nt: TGTGCCAGCATTGGGGGGGATGGGCAGTTCTTC; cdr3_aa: CASIGGDGQFF
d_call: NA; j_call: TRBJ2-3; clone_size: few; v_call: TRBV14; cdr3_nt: TGTGCCAGCAGCGCCCGACATAGCACAGATACGCAGTATTTT; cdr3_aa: CASSARHSTDTQYF
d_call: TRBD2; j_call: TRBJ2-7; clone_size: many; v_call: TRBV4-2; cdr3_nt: TGTGCCAGCAGCCAGGCACGGGGGGGAGTAGGTGAGCAGTACTTC; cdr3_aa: CASSQARGGVGEQYF
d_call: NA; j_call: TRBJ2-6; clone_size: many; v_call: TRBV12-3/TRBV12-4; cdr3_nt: TGTGCCAGCAGCCGGGCCCGATCTGGGGCCAACGTCCTGACTTTC; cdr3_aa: CASSRARSGANVLTF
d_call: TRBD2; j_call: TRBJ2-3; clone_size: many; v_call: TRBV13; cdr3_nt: TGTGCCAGCAGCTTAGTAGCTAGCGGGCGCACAGATACGCAGTATTTT; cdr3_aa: CASSLVASGRTDTQYF
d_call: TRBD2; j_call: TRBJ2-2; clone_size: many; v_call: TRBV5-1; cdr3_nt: TGCGCCAGCAGCTTGGAAACAGCGGGGGGGAGGATGTTTTTT; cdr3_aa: CASSLETAGGRMFF
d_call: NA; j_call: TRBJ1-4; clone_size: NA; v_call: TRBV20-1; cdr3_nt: TGCAGTGCTAGAGCCATGGGGGTAACTAATGAAAAACTGTTTTTT; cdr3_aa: CSARAMGVTNEKLFF
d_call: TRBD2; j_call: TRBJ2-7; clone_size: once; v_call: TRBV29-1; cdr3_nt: TGCAGCGTTGCGACTAGCGGAGGCTACGAGCAGTACTTC; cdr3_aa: CSVATSGGYEQYF
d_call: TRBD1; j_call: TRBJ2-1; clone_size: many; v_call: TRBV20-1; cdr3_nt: TGCAGTGCTGGAGGACAGGGGCTAGTCGAGCAGTTCTTC; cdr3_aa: CSAGGQGLVEQFF
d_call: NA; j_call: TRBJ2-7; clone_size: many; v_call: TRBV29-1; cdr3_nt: TGCAGCGCCTGGGTTGGTGGGGCATACGAGCAGTACTTC; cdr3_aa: CSAWVGGAYEQYF
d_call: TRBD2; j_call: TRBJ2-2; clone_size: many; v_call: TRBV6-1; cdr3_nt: TGTGCCAGCAGGGGGACTAGCGGGAGGGCCGCGGGGGAGCTGTTTTTT; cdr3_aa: CASRGTSGRAAGELFF
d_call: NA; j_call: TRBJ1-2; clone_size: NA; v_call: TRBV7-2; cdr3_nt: TGTGCCAGCAGCTCAGACGGTGGAGGAGGCTACACCTTC; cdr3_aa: CASSSDGGGGYTF
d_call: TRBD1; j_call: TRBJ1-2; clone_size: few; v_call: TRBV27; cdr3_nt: TGTGCCAGCAGTAGGGACAGGGGGCTTACTAACTATGGCTACACCTTC; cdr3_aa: CASSRDRGLTNYGYTF
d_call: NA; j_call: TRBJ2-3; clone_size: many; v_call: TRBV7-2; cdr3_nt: TGTGCCAGCAGCTTACAGACGGGGAGCACAGATACGCAGTATTTT; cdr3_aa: CASSLQTGSTDTQYF
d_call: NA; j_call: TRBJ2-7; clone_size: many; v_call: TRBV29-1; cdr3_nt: TGCAGCGTTGAAGCCCCGACGGGGGAGCAGTACTTC; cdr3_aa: CSVEAPTGEQYF
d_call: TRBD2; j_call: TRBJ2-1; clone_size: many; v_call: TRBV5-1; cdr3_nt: TGCGCCAGCAGCTTGGCTCATCTAGCGGGAGGTACCAATGAGCAGTTCTTC; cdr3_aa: CASSLAHLAGGTNEQFF
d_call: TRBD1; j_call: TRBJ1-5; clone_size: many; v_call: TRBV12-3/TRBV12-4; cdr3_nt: TGTGCCAGCAGTCACCGGGGGACAGGGAGTCAGCCCCAGCATTTT; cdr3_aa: CASSHRGTGSQPQHF
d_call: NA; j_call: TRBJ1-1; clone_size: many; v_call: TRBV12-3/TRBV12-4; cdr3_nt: TGTGCCAGCAGTTTAGGTGGGTGGAACACTGAAGCTTTCTTT; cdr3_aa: CASSLGGWNTEAFF
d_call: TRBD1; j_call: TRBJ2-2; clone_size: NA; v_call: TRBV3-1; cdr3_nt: TGTGCCAGCAGCCGCAGGGGGACGTTTAACACCGGGGAGCTGTTTTTT; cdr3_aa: CASSRRGTFNTGELFF
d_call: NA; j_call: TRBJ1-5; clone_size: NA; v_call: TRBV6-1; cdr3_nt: TGTGCCAGCAGCCAGAAGGTTGGGGTAGAGGTTGGTCAGCCCCAGCATTTT; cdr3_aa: CASSQKVGVEVGQPQHF
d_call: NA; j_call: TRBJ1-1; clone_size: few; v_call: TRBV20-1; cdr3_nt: TGCAGTGCTATCGGGCAAGAGGACACTGAAGCTTTCTTT; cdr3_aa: CSAIGQEDTEAFF
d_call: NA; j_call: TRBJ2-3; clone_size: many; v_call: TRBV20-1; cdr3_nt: TGCAGTGCTAGGGGGGGCATAGACACAGATACGCAGTATTTT; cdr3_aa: CSARGGIDTDTQYF
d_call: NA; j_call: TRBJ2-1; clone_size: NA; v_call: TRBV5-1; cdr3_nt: TGCGCCAGCAGCGATCAGGGAGCCAACAATGAGCAGTTCTTC; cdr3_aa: CASSDQGANNEQFF
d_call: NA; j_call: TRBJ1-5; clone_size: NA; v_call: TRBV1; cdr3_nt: TGCGCCAGCAGCTTAGAGGGAGCCCGGAGCAATCAGCCCCAGCATTTT; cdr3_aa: CASSLEGARSNQPQHF
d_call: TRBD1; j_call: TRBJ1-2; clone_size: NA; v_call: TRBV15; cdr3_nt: TGTGCCACCAGCAGAGATAGAGGAACAGGGGATGGCTACACCTTC; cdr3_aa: CATSRDRGTGDGYTF